The 9 T cell receptor beta chains below were found in one sample sequenced in a study of T cell responses to AZD1222 COVID-19 vaccine. Sequencing was performed with immunoSEQ multiplex PCR; in TCRdb, only in-frame clones are kept and a portion is missing. Of around 140,000 clones in the sample, about nine tenths are singletons; the top ten hold 1.5% to 2%. The sample consisted of peripheral blood, taken 28 days after the second AZD1222 dose. These receptors all stem from an adult who received the AZD1222 COVID-19 vaccine.

The rearrangement joins TRBV28 to TRBJ2-1, with D possibly called TRBD1 or TRBD2 (6 bases each). The V and J ends lost 0 bases and 0 bases respectively, with 21 bases between them. Germline loops: CDR1 MDHEN, CDR2 SYDVKM. The CDR3 extends over 20 amino acids. CDR3: CASSLWTGTSGLSSYNEQFF. The DNA of the CDR3 is TGTGCCAGCAGTTTATGGACAGGCACATCGGGACTTAGCTCCTACAATGAGCAGTTCTTC.

The chain couples TRBV5-1 to TRBJ2-1; TRBD2 aligns across 8 bases. This CDR3 contains 15 residues. V shed 0 bases, J shed 8 bases, and the junction held 7 bases outside the gene matches. Germline assignment: CDR1 SGHRS and CDR2 YFSETQ. The CDR3 nucleotides read TGCGCCAGCAGCTTGGGTTTAGCGGGGATCGATGAGCAGTTCTTC. Its protein product is CASSLGLAGIDEQFF.

J is TRBJ1-4 and V is TRBV24-1; D ambiguous. CDR1 is KGHDR and CDR2 is SFDVKD in the germline V gene. CDR3 length: 14 amino acids. The V gene lost 3 bases and the J gene lost 0 bases, with 4 bases spanning the gap. The CDR3 region is CATSDGATNEKLFF. The CDR3 nucleotides read TGTGCCACCAGTGATGGTGCAACTAATGAAAAACTGTTTTTT.

V usage is TRBV4-3 and J usage is TRBJ1-1, with TRBD1 matching 9 bases. Germline CDR1 reads LGHNA; CDR2 reads YSLEER. CDR3 length: 15 residues. V lost 4 bases and J lost 3; bases outside the gene matches: 6. The CDR3 reads CASSRITGGDTEAFF. In nucleotides, the CDR3 is TGCGCCAGCAGCCGCATAACAGGGGGCGACACTGAAGCTTTCTTT.

V gene TRBV7-9 combines with J gene TRBJ2-5; no definite D call. The V and J ends lost 2 bases and 5 bases respectively, with 9 bases between them. The CDR3 has 13 residues. Germline lookup yields CDR1 SEHNR and CDR2 FQNEAQ (reference sequence). The CDR3 loop is CASSLLAGETQYF. The CDR3 nucleotides are TGTGCCAGCAGCTTATTAGCTGGGGAGACCCAGTACTTC.

The rearrangement joins TRBV7-8 to TRBJ2-7; perhaps D is TRBD1 or TRBD2 (5 bases each). Trimming removed 4 bases from V and 2 bases from J, with 9 bases in between. CDR3 size: 13 residues. Per germline, CDR1 SGHVS and CDR2 FQNEAQ. The CDR3 region is CASSWQGAYEQYF. The CDR3 region has the DNA TGTGCCAGCAGCTGGCAGGGAGCCTACGAGCAGTACTTC.

J is TRBJ2-3 and V is TRBV5-1; a possible D gene is TRBD2 (5 bases). CDR3 length equals 17 residues. The germline gives CDR1 SGHRS, CDR2 YFSETQ. Trimming cost V 0 bases and J 0 bases, with 14 bases left between them. CDR3 DNA sequence: TGCGCCAGCAGCTTGGCCGGTGGGAGATTTAGCACAGATACGCAGTATTTT. Protein product: CASSLAGGRFSTDTQYF.

This chain uses TRBV12-5 with TRBJ1-4; D is ambiguous. The germline V gene encodes CDR1 LGHNT and CDR2 FRNRAP. V lost 7 bases to trimming and J lost 0 bases, with 12 bases between them. The length of the CDR3 is 15 residues. The CDR3 is CASAPAGATNEKLFF. The CDR3 DNA follows: TGTGCTAGTGCCCCCGCGGGTGCAACTAATGAAAAACTGTTTTTT.

The chain employs TRBV30 and TRBJ1-2; 8 positions match TRBD1. The J segment lost 4 bases and the V segment lost 0 bases, leaving 4 bases of the junction unmatched. Germline V CDR1 and CDR2: GTSNPN, SVGIG (reference sequence). CDR3 length: 14 amino acids. The CDR3 sequence: CAWSVRTGIYGYTF. The CDR3 DNA sequence: TGTGCCTGGAGTGTACGGACAGGGATCTATGGCTACACCTTC.